Each of the 2 T cell receptor beta chains below was sequenced from the same sample in a study of blood T cell repertoires in COVID-19. Method: immunoSEQ multiplex PCR; TCRdb's copy keeps in-frame clones and lacks some. The table has a few hundred thousand clones, roughly 89% seen once. Sequences were obtained from peripheral blood. The receptors shown here come from a woman in her twenties or thirties with COVID-19, enrolled during active disease.

This chain joins TRBV19 and TRBJ2-2; D is perhaps TRBD2 (6 bases). The CDR3 totals 19 residues. V was trimmed by 2 bases and J by 1 base, leaving 20 bases between them. Germline CDR1 LNHDA, CDR2 SQIVND (reference sequence). The CDR3 region has the DNA TGTGCCAGTAGTATACTTGGACTGCGCGGGGACGGGAACACCGGGGAGCTGTTTTTT. Translated, it gives CASSILGLRGDGNTGELFF.

The V call is TRBV6-5, the J call TRBJ2-5, with 10 bases matching TRBD1. The CDR3 runs to 15 residues. Trimming at V came to 6 bases and at J to 5 bases, leaving 9 bases not matched to a gene. Germline values: CDR1 MNHEY, CDR2 SVGAGI. The CDR3 reads CASSRDRGRGETQYF. The DNA of the CDR3 is TGTGCCAGCAGCCGAGACAGGGGGCGCGGGGAGACCCAGTACTTC.